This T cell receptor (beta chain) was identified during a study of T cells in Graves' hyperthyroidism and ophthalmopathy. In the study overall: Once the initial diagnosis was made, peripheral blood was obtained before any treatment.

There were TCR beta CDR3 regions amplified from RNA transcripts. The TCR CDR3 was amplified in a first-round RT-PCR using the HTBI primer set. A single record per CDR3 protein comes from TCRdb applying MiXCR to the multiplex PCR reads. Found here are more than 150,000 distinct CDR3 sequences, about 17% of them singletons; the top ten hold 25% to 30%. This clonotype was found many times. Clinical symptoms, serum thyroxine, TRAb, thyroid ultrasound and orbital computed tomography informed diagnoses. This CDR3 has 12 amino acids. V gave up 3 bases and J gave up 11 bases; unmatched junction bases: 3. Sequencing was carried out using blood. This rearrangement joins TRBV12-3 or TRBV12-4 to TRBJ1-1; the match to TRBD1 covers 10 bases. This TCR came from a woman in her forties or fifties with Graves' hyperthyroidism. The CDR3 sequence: CASSFRGQGAFF. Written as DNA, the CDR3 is TGTGCCAGCAGTTTTCGGGGACAGGGGGCTTTCTTT.